These 19 T cell receptor beta chains came from one sample sequenced in a study of OX40 agonist ivuxolimab in advanced cancers. TCRdb's table, derived via immunoSEQ multiplex PCR, lists solely in-frame clones and lacks some. The data show 70,000 to 95,000 clones, about 90% seen once. The sample was CD4+ or CD8+ T cells sorted from blood, taken in a trial of the OX40 agonist ivuxolimab. Every receptor here comes from an adult with an advanced solid tumor such as melanoma, head and neck, liver or kidney cancer.

This chain joins TRBV30 and TRBJ2-4; D uncertain. Germline V gene data show CDR1 as GTSNPN and CDR2 as SVGIG (reference sequence). The V end was cut by 3 bases, the J end by 2 bases, with 11 bases between. The CDR3 spans 14 residues. The CDR3 is CAWSPKSPKNIQYF. The CDR3 DNA is TGTGCCTGGAGCCCGAAAAGCCCCAAAAACATTCAGTACTTC.

The chain couples TRBV10-2 to TRBJ2-5, with TRBD2 as a possible D gene (6 bases). Trimming left V 6 bases short and J 7 bases short, with 21 bases between. Per the germline V gene, CDR1 is WSHSY and CDR2 is SAAADI. The length of the CDR3 is 15 residues. The CDR3 reads CASSRGTARGGTQYF. The CDR3 DNA sequence: TGCGCCAGCAGCCGCGGGACCGCCCGCGGCGGGACCCAGTACTTC.

This clone was counted only a few times. This chain connects TRBV18 to TRBJ2-1, with D possibly matching TRBD2 (5 bases). This CDR3 region has 15 residues. V dropped 6 bases and J dropped 1 base, with 13 bases sitting between them. Germline V gene lookup returns CDR1 KGHSH and CDR2 LQKENI. This CDR3 reads CASSRTSESYNEQFF. Here the CDR3 DNA reads TGTGCCAGCTCGCGAACTAGTGAATCCTACAATGAGCAGTTCTTC.

The gene calls are TRBV5-4 and TRBJ2-5; perhaps D is TRBD1 or TRBD2 (6 bases each). The CDR3 runs 13 residues. V lost 1 base to trimming and J lost 5 bases, with 9 bases between them. Germline CDR1 and CDR2: SGHNT and YYREEE (reference sequence). CDR3 sequence reads: CASSLQGRETQYF. Written as DNA, the CDR3 is TGTGCCAGCAGCTTGCAGGGGAGGGAGACCCAGTACTTC.

The chain couples TRBV11-2 to TRBJ2-3; 9 bases fit TRBD2. The length of the CDR3 is 14 residues. Trimming removed 5 bases from V and 4 bases from J; junction bases left unmatched: 4. Germline-derived CDR1 and CDR2 are SGHAT and FQNNGV. CDR3 sequence (DNA): TGTGCCAGCAGCCTTAGCGGGAGATCAGATACGCAGTATTTT. Protein: CASSLSGRSDTQYF.

The V and J genes are TRBV7-9 and TRBJ1-5; D possibly corresponds to TRBD1 (5 bases). The V gene lost 6 bases and the J gene lost 5 bases, with 11 bases spanning the gap. The length of the CDR3 is 13 residues. Germline CDR1 reads SEHNR; CDR2 reads FQNEAQ (reference sequence). CDR3 sequence (DNA): TGTGCCAGCAGGGGGGGATCGGATCAGCCCCAGCATTTT. This gives the protein CASRGGSDQPQHF.

The chain couples TRBV18 to TRBJ1-2, with D unresolved. The CDR3 spans 12 residues. V gave up 5 bases and J gave up 5 bases, with 9 bases separating them. Germline loops: CDR1 KGHSH, CDR2 LQKENI. The CDR3 is CASSTDGYGYTF. The CDR3 nucleotides read TGTGCCAGCTCAACGGACGGGTATGGCTACACCTTC.

The chain is built from TRBV2 and TRBJ2-7, with 7 bases fitting TRBD2. Trimming removed 7 bases from V and 0 bases from J; junction bases left unmatched: 6. CDR1 and CDR2 (germline): SNHLY, FYNNEI. CDR3 length: 14 amino acids. CDR3 sequence (DNA): TGTGCCAGCAAATCAGCGGGAAACTCCTACGAGCAGTACTTC. This translates into CASKSAGNSYEQYF.

V and J are TRBV5-1 and TRBJ2-3; D is tentatively TRBD1 or TRBD2 (5 bases each). The CDR3 extends over 13 amino acids. Germline CDR1 and CDR2: SGHRS and YFSETQ. Trimming left V 0 bases short and J 7 bases short, with 9 bases between. This CDR3 is CASSLGDHHTQYF. The DNA of the CDR3 is TGCGCCAGCAGCTTGGGGGACCATCATACGCAGTATTTT.

The chain recombines TRBV7-6 with TRBJ1-5, with 8 bases aligning to TRBD1. Germline CDR1 SGHVS, CDR2 FNYEAQ. V trimming: 5 bases; J trimming: 2 bases; junction bases outside the gene matches: 5. This CDR3 region has 15 residues. CDR3 region: CASSRTGNGNQPQHF. The CDR3 region has the DNA TGTGCCAGCAGCCGGACAGGGAACGGCAATCAGCCCCAGCATTTT.

V and J are TRBV18 and TRBJ1-4; 10 nucleotides align to TRBD1. V lost 3 bases, J lost 8 bases, and 3 bases stayed unmatched. The CDR3 totals 14 residues. Germline CDR1 reads KGHSH; CDR2 reads LQKENI. The CDR3 DNA follows: TGTGCCAGCTCACCGGGACAGGGGAAGGAAAAACTGTTTTTT. It encodes CASSPGQGKEKLFF.

The chain links TRBV7-6 to TRBJ2-3; 9 bases are a match to TRBD2. V was pared by 1 base and J by 3 bases, with 5 bases of the junction left unmatched. Germline V gene sequence: CDR1 SGHVS, CDR2 FNYEAQ. The CDR3 consists of 16 residues. In DNA, the CDR3 is TGTGCCAGCAGCTTAGGGATAGCGGGAGTTACAGATACGCAGTATTTT. Its translation is CASSLGIAGVTDTQYF. The whole variable domain, remainder taken from reference TRBV7-6 and TRBJ2-3, is GAGVSQSPRYKVTKRGQDVALRCDPISGHVSLYWYRQALGQGPEFLTYFNYEAQQDKSGLPNDRFSAERPEGSISTLTIQRTEQRDSAMYRCASSLGIAGVTDTQYFGPGTRLTVL.

V is TRBV7-2 and J is TRBJ2-1; 7 bases map to TRBD1. CDR1 is SGHTA and CDR2 is FQGNSA in the germline V gene. There are 16 residues in the CDR3. V lost 1 base to trimming and J lost 2 bases; unmatched junction nucleotides: 5. The CDR3 reads CASSLGSGTAYNEQFF. CDR3 DNA sequence: TGTGCCAGCAGCTTAGGGTCGGGGACAGCCTACAATGAGCAGTTCTTC.

J is TRBJ2-7 and V is TRBV5-1; 7 nucleotides line up with TRBD2. The CDR3 runs 16 residues. Germline CDR1 reads SGHRS; CDR2 reads YFSETQ. V trimming: 3 bases; J trimming: 3 bases; junction bases outside the gene matches: 12. The CDR3 sequence: CASSSAVASGDYEQYF. The CDR3 DNA follows: TGCGCCAGCAGCTCTGCGGTAGCTAGCGGAGACTACGAGCAGTACTTC.

This clone appeared once. CDR3 protein: CASSRLAGDSYNEQFF. In DNA, the CDR3 is TGTGCCAGCTCGAGACTAGCGGGGGATTCCTACAATGAGCAGTTCTTC. The V call is TRBV6-4, the J call TRBJ2-1, with 12 nucleotides matching TRBD2. V was pared by 8 bases and J by 1 base, with 6 bases of the junction left unmatched. CDR1 and CDR2 (germline): MRHNA, SNTAGT. This CDR3 has 16 amino acids.

This clone was seen once. J is TRBJ2-7 and V is TRBV6-5; 8 bases are a match to TRBD1. After removal of 6 bases from V and 5 bases from J, the junction contained 9 bases not matched to a gene. Germline loops: CDR1 MNHEY, CDR2 SVGAGI. This CDR3 contains 14 residues. The CDR3 coding sequence is TGTGCCAGCAGCTACAGGACAGGGACCGACGAGCAGTACTTC. Its translation: CASSYRTGTDEQYF.

This clone occurred a few times. The gene calls are TRBV10-2 and TRBJ2-1; a possible D gene is TRBD2 (5 bases). Germline CDR1 is WSHSY and CDR2 is SAAADI. The V end was cut by 11 bases, the J end by 7 bases, with 18 bases between. The length of the CDR3 is 13 residues. The CDR3 coding sequence is TGCGCCTCGAGGTGGGGAGCACTGAATGAGCAGTTCTTC. It is translated as CASRWGALNEQFF.

This chain uses TRBV5-6 with TRBJ2-7; 11 bases fit TRBD1. Germline V gives CDR1 SGHDT, CDR2 YYEEEE. The CDR3 is made up of 15 amino acids. J gave up 6 bases and V 0 bases, and 5 bases lay outside the gene matches. This chain's CDR3 is CASSLGLDRGREQYF. CDR3 DNA: TGTGCCAGCAGCTTGGGTTTGGACAGGGGGCGCGAGCAGTACTTC.

This chain uses TRBV6-1 with TRBJ1-2; D is possibly TRBD1 (5 bases). The germline CDR1 and CDR2 sequences are MNHNS and SASEGT. Trimming left V 7 bases short and J 0 bases short, with 15 bases between. CDR3 size: 15 residues. The CDR3 nucleotides read TGTGCCAGCACCCGGGGGTCTCAAGCTAACTATGGCTACACCTTC. This gives the protein CASTRGSQANYGYTF.